This T cell receptor beta chain was sequenced for a study of shared clonotypes between healthy human individuals. Notes on this clone: Its antigen is still unknown.

The study, taken as a whole, reports: Sampling was confined to blood; repertoires within tissues likely differ.

Authors' analysis steps: Filtering differed since immunoSEQ provided only junctions, with no quality scores. Assay: immunoSEQ multiplex PCR; the TCRdb copy retains only in-frame clones and omits some. Clonal size and the V and J genes are those of that table, whereas D and trimming came from the DNA. The repertoire includes about 480,000 clones, almost 80% of them detected once, and around 13% sits in the top ten. The study drew its donors from healthy HIV-negative adults without recent acute infections or vaccinations. Unsorted samples used some 90 million PBMCs for genomic DNA. Per germline, CDR1 SGHRS and CDR2 YFSETQ. V was clipped by 4 bases and J by 3 bases; unmatched bases: 4. The CDR3 runs 15 residues.

The sample taken for sequencing was PBMCs. This clonotype was obtained from a woman aged 40 to 50 in good health. Some clones in this sample may be carry-over from other donors' samples. The chain combines TRBV5-1 with TRBJ1-2; TRBD1 aligns across 12 bases. The CDR3 coding sequence is TGCGCCAGCAGCGGGGACAGGGGGCCCCACTATGGCTACACCTTC. Translation: CASSGDRGPHYGYTF.